This TCR beta chain was found in a study of T cell changes during pregnancy in multiple sclerosis. J lost 7 bases, V lost 5 bases, and 2 bases had no gene match. Germline CDR1 and CDR2: SGHTA and FQGNSA. This CDR3 is built from 12 residues. Assay: immunoSEQ multiplex PCR; the TCRdb copy retains only in-frame clones and omits some. The data contain 48,000 or so clones, 85% to 95% of them seen just once; the ten biggest clones take up roughly 0.99%. This sequence joins TRBV7-2 and TRBJ2-7, with TRBD1 matching 10 bases. The sequence was collected from a female donor in good health, enrolled as a control in a pregnancy study. The sample in question was CD4+ T cells from peripheral blood mononuclear cells, obtained in the second trimester of pregnancy. The DNA of the CDR3 is TGTGCCAGCAGCCGGGACAGGGGAGAGCAGTACTTC. It encodes CASSRDRGEQYF.